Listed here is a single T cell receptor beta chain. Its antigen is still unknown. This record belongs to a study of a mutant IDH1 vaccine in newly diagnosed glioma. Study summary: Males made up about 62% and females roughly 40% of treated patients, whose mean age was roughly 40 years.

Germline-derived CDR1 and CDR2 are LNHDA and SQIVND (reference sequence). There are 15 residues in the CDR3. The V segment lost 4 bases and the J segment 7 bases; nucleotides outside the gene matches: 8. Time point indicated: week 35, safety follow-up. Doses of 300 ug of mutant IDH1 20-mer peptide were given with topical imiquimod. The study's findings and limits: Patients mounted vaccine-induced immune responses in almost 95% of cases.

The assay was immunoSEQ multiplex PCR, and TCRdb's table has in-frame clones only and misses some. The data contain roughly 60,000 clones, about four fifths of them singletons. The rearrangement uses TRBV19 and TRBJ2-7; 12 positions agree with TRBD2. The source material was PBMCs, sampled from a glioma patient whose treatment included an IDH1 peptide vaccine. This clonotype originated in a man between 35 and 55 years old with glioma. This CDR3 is CASSTWTSGDLEQYF. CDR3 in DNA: TGTGCCAGTAGTACATGGACTAGCGGGGACTTGGAGCAGTACTTC.